These T cell receptor beta chains were read from a single sample in a study of blood T cells in healthy people across ages. MiXCR, applied by TCRdb to the 5' RACE reads, yields one record per CDR3 protein. The sample lists approximately 360,000 distinct CDR3 sequences; roughly half were seen once. The sequencing sample was made of blood. These receptors originate from a man aged 60 to 75 in good health. The conserved cysteine and the conserved F or W are not part of the CDR3 here. The size field is filled for only some rows; it gives once, few, many or a size class.

- | TRBJ2-3 | TRBV20-1 | SARDTTVLLVSTDTQY
- | TRBJ1-2 | TRBV20-1 | SARDSRTNYGYT
- | TRBJ2-7 | TRBV3-1 | ASSPLTGLGYEQY
- | TRBJ1-6 | TRBV20-1 | SARQGRSYNSPLH
few | TRBJ2-2 | TRBV7-2 | ASSRWGGVGELF
- | TRBJ2-5 | TRBV20-1 | SARRGVETQY
few | TRBJ2-2 | TRBV5-1 | ASSLVQSTGELF
- | TRBJ2-1 | TRBV20-1 | SARPLTSGGNEQF
- | TRBJ2-5 | TRBV2 | ASTRRRGGETQY
few | TRBJ2-7 | TRBV7-2 | ASSLALTGGPRTRSYEQY
once | TRBJ2-3 | TRBV7-2 | ASSLADLGPDTQY
- | TRBJ1-2 | TRBV29-1 | SVDGEQGATYGYT
- | TRBJ1-1 | TRBV6-2/TRBV6-3 | ASSYGVWNTEAF
once | TRBJ2-1 | TRBV30 | AWSVVGGQPFLNEQF
- | TRBJ2-7 | TRBV9 | ASSPRQDISYEQY
- | TRBJ2-5 | TRBV30 | AWSLQGALETQY
- | TRBJ2-3 | TRBV29-1 | SVGTGTGSTDTQY
- | TRBJ2-5 | TRBV7-8 | ASSSRGLAGETQY
- | TRBJ2-5 | TRBV20-1 | SARDRLVDLQY
- | TRBJ2-1 | TRBV7-7 | ASGTGGNEQF
many | TRBJ2-3 | TRBV5-1 | ASLWGLAGDTQY
- | TRBJ2-1 | TRBV6-2/TRBV6-3 | ASSRQTSGNEQF
- | TRBJ2-5 | TRBV20-1 | SADAGAVGGETQY
once | TRBJ2-5 | TRBV9 | ASSAGRGLETQY
few | TRBJ2-5 | TRBV5-4 | ASSPLGQGMQTQY
few | TRBJ2-3 | TRBV30 | AWIALTDTQY
few | TRBJ2-7 | TRBV3-1 | ASSQERLYEQY
- | TRBJ2-5 | TRBV27 | ATTGERYEQY
- | TRBJ2-1 | TRBV5-1 | ASSGDRVTDQQF
- | TRBJ2-7 | TRBV4-1 | ASSQAGNRGSYEQY
- | TRBJ2-5 | TRBV7-9 | ASRSSGGALNEQY
- | TRBJ2-3 | TRBV20-1 | RVLPLAGQSTDTQY
- | TRBJ1-1 | TRBV29-1 | SVGAGNTEAF
- | TRBJ2-2 | TRBV5-1 | ASSWVHTGELF
many | TRBJ2-7 | TRBV10-3 | AISEGHSYEQY
few | TRBJ2-5 | TRBV29-1 | SVEDEYSYNEQY
- | TRBJ2-2 | TRBV29-1 | SVEDSSGAGELF
- | - | TRBV6-1 | ASGVGRTYEQY
- | TRBJ2-5 | TRBV11-3 | TSSSSGSETQY
- | TRBJ2-3 | TRBV6-4 | ASSDLAGADAQY
- | TRBJ1-5 | TRBV15 | ATSRGGGTIRPQH
- | TRBJ2-4 | TRBV4-1 | ASNQERGDLAKNIQY
- | TRBJ2-5 | TRBV20-1 | SARLRRIQETQY
- | TRBJ1-2 | TRBV12-3/TRBV12-4 | ASSLMDSGGYT
- | TRBJ1-4 | TRBV6-5 | ASSFAGGGANEKLF
- | TRBJ1-2 | TRBV6-6 | ASSYSRQGQANYGYT